A selection of T cell receptor beta chains follows, all from one sample in a study of blood T cell repertoires in COVID-19. Repertoires were generated with immunoSEQ multiplex PCR, while TCRdb's copy carries only in-frame clones and drops some. Among 150,000 to 180,000 clones listed, around 91% were seen once. Sequenced sample: peripheral blood. These receptors all come from a middle-aged woman with acute or convalescent COVID-19. CDR3s include the opening cysteine and the closing phenylalanine or tryptophan. A D gene is named only where the DNA matches it firmly. Where a row states a size, it is once, few, many or the class of an expanded clone; other rows omit it.

clone_size	v_call	d_call	j_call	cdr3_nt	cdr3_aa
once	TRBV9	TRBD1	TRBJ2-7	TGTGCCAGCAGCCCAGGAGGCGGGACAGGGCCTTACTTC	CASSPGGGTGPYF
few	TRBV11-2	-	TRBJ2-3	TGTGCCAGCAGCCCGGGGGGCCGGAGCACAGATACGCAGTATTTT	CASSPGGRSTDTQYF
-	TRBV19	-	TRBJ2-7	TGTGCCACACAGGACAGCTCATACTACGAGCAGTACTTC	CATQDSSYYEQYF
once	TRBV18	-	TRBJ1-3	TGTGCCAGCTCACCAACACTTCAGGTCGGCTCTGGAAACACCATATATTTT	CASSPTLQVGSGNTIYF
once	TRBV7-2	-	TRBJ1-6	TGTGCCAGCAGCTTATTGGACTCTGGGAATTCACCCCTCCACTTT	CASSLLDSGNSPLHF
-	TRBV2	-	TRBJ2-3	TGTGCCAGCAGTGATTGGCGGACAGATACGCAGTATTTT	CASSDWRTDTQYF
-	TRBV3-1/TRBV3-2	TRBD1	TRBJ2-3	TGTGCCAGCAGCTTACCGACAGGGGTAGGTGGAACAGATACGCAGTATTTT	CASSLPTGVGGTDTQYF
-	TRBV27	TRBD1	TRBJ1-5	TGTGCCAGCAGCAGACAGGGGATCAATCAGCCCCAGCATTTT	CASSRQGINQPQHF
-	TRBV4-1	TRBD2	TRBJ2-1	TGCGCCAGCAGCCAAGAAGGGATAGCGGGGGCCAATGAGCAGTTCTTC	CASSQEGIAGANEQFF
once	TRBV5-4	TRBD2	TRBJ2-2	TGTGCCAGCAGCCCTTATAGCGGGAGGGCCTTAACCGGGGAGCTGTTTTTT	CASSPYSGRALTGELFF
-	TRBV5-1	-	TRBJ1-2	TGCGCCAGCAGCTTGGACAGTTATAACTATGGCTACACCTTC	CASSLDSYNYGYTF
-	TRBV10-3	-	TRBJ2-2	TGTGCCATCAGTGGGAACACCGGGCAGGGTGTGACCGGGGAGCTGTTTTTT	CAISGNTGQGVTGELFF
-	TRBV15	TRBD1	TRBJ2-7	TGTGCCACCAGTTGGGACGACAGGGGGCGGGACGAGCAGTACTTC	CATSWDDRGRDEQYF
-	TRBV11-3	TRBD2	TRBJ2-1	TGTGCCAGCAGCTTCCTAGCGGGAGCCTACAATGAGCAGTTCTTC	CASSFLAGAYNEQFF
-	TRBV5-8	-	TRBJ2-2	TGTGCCCAGTGGGGCGGGGTCACCGGGGAGCTGTTTTTT	CAQWGGVTGELFF
few	TRBV9	-	TRBJ2-1	TGTGCCAGCAGCGCCAGGGTCTCGGATAATGAGCAGTTCTTC	CASSARVSDNEQFF
-	TRBV7-2	TRBD2	TRBJ2-3	TGTGCCAGCAGCCATACTAGCGGGGGATTCACAGATACGCAGTATTTT	CASSHTSGGFTDTQYF
-	TRBV30	TRBD1	TRBJ1-6	TGTGCCTGGAGTGTATCAAGGACAGGGAGGGCTCGTAATTCACCCCTCCACTTT	CAWSVSRTGRARNSPLHF
-	TRBV27	-	TRBJ2-7	TGTGCCAGCAGTTTATCCCAGGGTAACGAGCAGTACTTC	CASSLSQGNEQYF
-	TRBV5-1	TRBD2	TRBJ2-3	TGCGCCAGCAGCTCCCTGGCTAGCGGGGGACCCACAGATACGCAGTATTTT	CASSSLASGGPTDTQYF
once	TRBV9	-	TRBJ1-5	TGTGCCAGCAGCGTAGTGGGAGGGCTCATTAGCAATCAGCCCCAGCATTTT	CASSVVGGLISNQPQHF
-	TRBV20-1	-	TRBJ2-2	TGCAGTGCTAGAGATCTGTATGAGCTGTTTTTT	CSARDLYELFF
-	TRBV5-6	TRBD2	TRBJ2-7	TGTGCCAGCAGCTTGATGACTAGCGGGGCGACCTACGAGCAGTACTTC	CASSLMTSGATYEQYF
-	TRBV19	-	TRBJ2-1	TGTGCCAGTAGTATGGTACAGAACTACAATGAGCAGTTCTTC	CASSMVQNYNEQFF
-	TRBV7-9	-	TRBJ2-1	TGTGCCAGCAGCCAAGCGATAGATGAGCAGTTCTTC	CASSQAIDEQFF
-	TRBV19	-	TRBJ2-7	TGTGCCAGTAGTATCTCCTCACGAGACTCCTACGAGCAGTACTTC	CASSISSRDSYEQYF
-	TRBV9	TRBD2	TRBJ2-1	TGTGCCAGCAGCGGAACTAGCGGGTTATACAATGAGCAGTTCTTC	CASSGTSGLYNEQFF
-	TRBV5-1	TRBD1	TRBJ2-3	TGCGCCAGCAGCTTGCAGGGGGCGGGAGATACGCAGTATTTT	CASSLQGAGDTQYF
-	TRBV19	-	TRBJ2-1	TGTGCCAGTAGGGACTTTTACAATGAGCAGTTCTTC	CASRDFYNEQFF
-	TRBV25-1	TRBD1	TRBJ2-5	TGTGCCAGCAGTTACAGGGGGCGGGGGGAGACCCAGTACTTC	CASSYRGRGETQYF
-	TRBV28	-	TRBJ1-5	TGTGCCAGCAATACGGGAAGGGGCAATCAGCCCCAGCATTTT	CASNTGRGNQPQHF
-	TRBV3-1/TRBV3-2	-	TRBJ1-6	TGTGCCAGCAGGGACAGCGAAAATTCACCCCTCCACTTT	CASRDSENSPLHF
-	TRBV7-4	TRBD1	TRBJ2-5	TGTGCCAGCAGCGCGGAGTCGACAGGGGATGAGACCCAGTACTTC	CASSAESTGDETQYF
-	TRBV5-1	-	TRBJ2-1	TGCGCCAGCAGTCCAGGTGCCGATAGGCATGAGCAGTTCTTC	CASSPGADRHEQFF
-	TRBV5-1	-	TRBJ2-1	TGCGCCAGCAGCCTCCCTATGAATGAGCAGTTCTTC	CASSLPMNEQFF
-	TRBV5-1	-	TRBJ1-2	TGCGCCAGCAGCCGCCTAGGGGCAGATAACTATGGCTACACCTTC	CASSRLGADNYGYTF
-	TRBV24-1	TRBD1	TRBJ2-1	TGTGCCACCAGTGGAGGGAAACAGGGGACAAATGAGCAGTTCTTC	CATSGGKQGTNEQFF
-	TRBV3-1/TRBV3-2	TRBD2	TRBJ2-7	TGTGCCAGCGGCAGGGGACTAGCGGGCCTTACCTACGAGCAGTACTTC	CASGRGLAGLTYEQYF
-	TRBV4-1	-	TRBJ2-7	TGCGCCAGCAGCGTAGGACAGCTCCAATACGAGCAGTACTTC	CASSVGQLQYEQYF
-	TRBV7-9	TRBD1	TRBJ1-5	TGTGCCAGCAGCTTAGCCCCGGGACAGGAAATTAGCAATCAGCCCCAGCATTTT	CASSLAPGQEISNQPQHF
-	TRBV3-1/TRBV3-2	TRBD1	TRBJ1-4	TGTGCCAGCAGCCAATCCGGGACAGGGTTTGGGGAAAAACTGTTTTTT	CASSQSGTGFGEKLFF
-	TRBV24-1	-	TRBJ1-2	TGTGCCACCAGTGAGACAGGTGAACGCCGGCCTTTTGGCTACACCTTC	CATSETGERRPFGYTF
-	TRBV27	-	TRBJ2-1	TGTGCCAGCAGTTTAAGTATCTGGGAGTTACACAATGAGCAGTTCTTC	CASSLSIWELHNEQFF
-	TRBV3-1/TRBV3-2	-	TRBJ2-7	TGTGCCAGCAGCCAAGATAGGGGGTTCTACGAGCAGTACTTC	CASSQDRGFYEQYF
-	TRBV7-8	-	TRBJ1-6	TGTGCCAGCAGCTTAAGGGGAGGGGTTTATTCACCCCTCCACTTT	CASSLRGGVYSPLHF
-	TRBV7-2	-	TRBJ1-5	TGTGCCAGCACCGTATCCCAGTCGCCCCAGCATTTT	CASTVSQSPQHF
-	TRBV25-1	-	TRBJ2-1	TGTGCCAGCCAATACAATGAGCAGTTCTTC	CASQYNEQFF
-	TRBV19	-	TRBJ2-2	TGTGCCAGTAGGTGGGCAACCGGGGAGCTGTTTTTT	CASRWATGELFF
-	TRBV6-5	TRBD2	TRBJ2-1	TGTGCCAGCACCCCGGGACTAGCTTTGAGCCTGTTCTTC	CASTPGLALSLFF
-	TRBV28	-	TRBJ2-7	TGTGCCAGCAGTCTAGGGACCGGGGGCTACGAGCAGTACTTC	CASSLGTGGYEQYF
-	TRBV6-2/TRBV6-3	-	TRBJ2-5	TGTGCCAGCAGTTACTCGAGGCGGGAGACCCAGTACTTC	CASSYSRRETQYF
once	TRBV7-3	TRBD1	TRBJ2-2	TGTGCCAGCAGCTTCTCCGGGACAGGGGAGGCCGGGGAGCTGTTTTTT	CASSFSGTGEAGELFF
once	TRBV30	TRBD2	TRBJ2-7	TGTGCCTGGAGACATAGCGGGCCCTACGAGCAGTACTTC	CAWRHSGPYEQYF
few	TRBV30	TRBD1	TRBJ1-5	TGTGCCTGGAGTACAGGGACAGGGAGGAATCAGCCCCAGCATTTT	CAWSTGTGRNQPQHF
-	TRBV5-1	-	TRBJ1-4	TGCGCCAGCAGCTTGGGACTGCCTAATGAAAAACTGTTTTTT	CASSLGLPNEKLFF
-	TRBV18	-	TRBJ1-3	TGTGCCAGCTCACCGAATATGAGGGGAAACACCATATATTTT	CASSPNMRGNTIYF
-	TRBV3-1/TRBV3-2	TRBD1	TRBJ2-7	TGTGCCAGCAGCCACGGGACAGGGATGAGGGGGCCCTACGAGCAGTACTTC	CASSHGTGMRGPYEQYF